This is a list of T cell receptor beta chains from one sample in a study of blood T cell repertoires in COVID-19. Some clones are missing from TCRdb's copy, which holds only in-frame ones; the method was immunoSEQ multiplex PCR. The sample contains over 300,000 clones, 85% to 90% of which appear only once. The specimen sequenced was PBMCs or T cells enriched from blood (not recorded which). These receptors originate from a woman in her twenties or thirties with acute COVID-19. The CDR3 runs from the conserved cysteine through the conserved F or W. The order of the fields is D gene, clone size, V gene, J gene, CDR3 protein, CDR3 DNA. A D gene is named only where the DNA matches it firmly. Size is omitted from some rows. Given values are once, few, many or a class for expanded clones.

>TRBD2|NA|TRBV7-2|TRBJ2-3
CASSSNGGNTDTQYF
TGTGCCAGCAGCTCAAACGGGGGGAACACAGATACGCAGTATTTT
>NA|NA|TRBV12-3/TRBV12-4|TRBJ2-3
CANRDRRGGTQYF
TGTGCCAACAGGGACCGGCGGGGTGGTACGCAGTATTTT
>TRBD2|few|TRBV9|TRBJ2-7
CASNHGEGYEQYF
TGTGCCAGCAACCACGGGGAGGGGTACGAGCAGTACTTC
>NA|NA|TRBV3-1/TRBV3-2|TRBJ2-7
CASSQEGKAAYEQYF
TGTGCCAGCAGCCAAGAAGGAAAGGCGGCCTACGAGCAGTACTTC
>NA|NA|TRBV9|TRBJ2-2
CASSVTGSVTGELFF
TGTGCCAGCAGCGTCACAGGGAGCGTCACCGGGGAGCTGTTTTTT
>TRBD1|once|TRBV6-5|TRBJ1-4
CAIKTPGTGDEKLFF
TGTGCCATCAAGACCCCCGGGACAGGGGATGAAAAACTGTTTTTT
>NA|NA|TRBV10-3|TRBJ2-5
CAISDQGFQETQYF
TGTGCCATCAGTGACCAGGGATTCCAAGAGACCCAGTACTTC
>TRBD2|NA|TRBV6-2/TRBV6-3|TRBJ2-7
CASSYPSGGRRTYEQYF
TGTGCCAGCAGTTACCCTAGCGGGGGGCGCAGAACCTACGAGCAGTACTTC
>NA|NA|TRBV11-3|TRBJ1-1
CASSSDRNTEAFF
TGTGCCAGCAGCTCGGACAGGAACACTGAAGCTTTCTTT
>TRBD1|NA|TRBV13|TRBJ2-7
CASSPRGGTGGYEQYF
TGTGCCAGCAGCCCCAGAGGCGGGACAGGAGGCTACGAGCAGTACTTC
>NA|NA|TRBV6-1|TRBJ2-7
CASSEPGVSYEQYF
TGTGCCAGCAGTGAGCCCGGGGTTTCCTACGAGCAGTACTTC
>NA|NA|TRBV6-5|TRBJ1-6
CASTLDSPDNSPLHF
TGTGCCAGCACCCTCGACAGCCCCGATAATTCACCCCTCCACTTT
>TRBD1|NA|TRBV9|TRBJ1-1
CASSSSNRGPEAFF
TGTGCCAGCAGCAGCTCAAACAGGGGGCCTGAAGCTTTCTTT
>NA|once|TRBV4-3|TRBJ1-2
CASSQDLSTVNYGYTF
TGCGCCAGCAGCCAAGACCTCAGTACAGTTAACTATGGCTACACCTTC
>NA|NA|TRBV7-9|TRBJ2-5
CASSLWGEGTQYF
TGTGCCAGCAGCTTGTGGGGGGAAGGGACCCAGTACTTC
>NA|NA|TRBV7-9|TRBJ1-1
CASSLDGTEAFF
TGTGCCAGCAGCTTAGACGGCACTGAAGCTTTCTTT
>TRBD1|once|TRBV5-4|TRBJ2-7
CASSQDDRTGDYEQYF
TGTGCCAGCAGCCAGGACGATCGGACAGGAGACTACGAGCAGTACTTC
>NA|NA|TRBV7-2|TRBJ2-7
CASSARVDYEQYF
TGTGCCAGCAGCGCAAGAGTAGACTACGAGCAGTACTTC
>NA|NA|TRBV5-3|TRBJ1-3
CARSGTKTGKRPYAIYF
TGTGCCAGAAGCGGAACGAAGACAGGTAAGAGGCCCTACGCCATATATTTT
>TRBD1|NA|TRBV5-1|TRBJ1-4
CASSLDGDRGPATNEKLFF
TGCGCCAGCAGCTTGGATGGGGACAGGGGGCCCGCAACTAATGAAAAACTGTTTTTT
>NA|NA|TRBV10-3|TRBJ2-7
CAISVFLGQGEQYF
TGTGCCATCAGTGTCTTCTTGGGGCAGGGTGAGCAGTACTTC
>NA|NA|TRBV18|TRBJ2-3
CASSFAGTSTDTQYF
TGTGCCAGCTCGTTCGCCGGGACTAGCACAGATACGCAGTATTTT
>NA|NA|TRBV7-7|TRBJ2-3
CASSLGVSGSTDTQYF
TGTGCCAGCAGCTTAGGTGTTAGCGGAAGCACAGATACGCAGTATTTT
>TRBD1|NA|TRBV6-5|TRBJ1-1
CASGTRDRNTEAFF
TGTGCCAGCGGAACCAGGGACAGGAACACTGAAGCTTTCTTT
>TRBD1|once|TRBV2|TRBJ2-3
CASSGQGEDTQYF
TGTGCCAGCAGCGGACAGGGTGAAGATACGCAGTATTTT
>NA|NA|TRBV5-5|TRBJ1-2
CASSFGGQHYGYTF
TGTGCCAGCAGCTTCGGGGGGCAGCACTATGGCTACACCTTC
>TRBD1|NA|TRBV6-5|TRBJ1-4
CASRGTGDSEKLFF
TGTGCCAGCAGGGGGACAGGGGACAGTGAAAAACTGTTTTTT